This T cell receptor (beta chain) originates from a study of T-cell memory formation after mild COVID-19. Germline CDR1 reads SEHNR; CDR2 reads FQNEAQ (reference sequence). The trim removed 8 bases at V and 2 bases at J, leaving 5 bases unmatched. The CDR3 length is 14 residues. From 5'RACE with constant-segment primers came TCR alpha and TCR beta cDNA libraries that carried sample barcodes and UMIs. TCRdb redid the calling of the 5' RACE reads with MiXCR, one entry per CDR3 protein. The sample shows fewer than 650,000 distinct CDR3 sequences, approximately 15% of them seen only once. Study-level findings and limits: Still unconfirmed is whether the second-wave clones peaking on day 37 recognized SARS-CoV-2. Contracting clones localized mainly to CM and EM when CD4+ and mainly to EMRA when CD8+.

This clonotype was recorded at least ten times. The antigen is undetermined. The chain carries TRBV7-9 and TRBJ1-5, with 8 bases identical to TRBD1. The receptor comes from an adult woman who had mild COVID-19 (a few samples of this study predate the infection). Cell type and time point are not known. Sequencing was carried out using PBMCs or a T cell subset sorted from them (not recorded which). The CDR3 coding sequence is TGTGCCAGCTCTAGGGGACAGGGCAATCAGCCCCAGCATTTT. Protein product: CASSRGQGNQPQHF.